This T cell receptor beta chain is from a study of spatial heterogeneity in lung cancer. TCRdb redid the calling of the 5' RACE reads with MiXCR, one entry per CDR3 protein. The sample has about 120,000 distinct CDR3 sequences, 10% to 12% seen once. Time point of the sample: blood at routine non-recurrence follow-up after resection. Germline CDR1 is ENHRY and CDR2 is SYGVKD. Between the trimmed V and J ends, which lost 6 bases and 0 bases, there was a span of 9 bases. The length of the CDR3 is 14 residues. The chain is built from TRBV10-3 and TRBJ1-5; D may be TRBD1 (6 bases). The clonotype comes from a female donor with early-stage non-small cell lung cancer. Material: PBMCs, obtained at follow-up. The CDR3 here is CAIRDSYSNQPQHF. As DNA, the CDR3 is TGTGCCATCAGGGACAGTTATAGCAATCAGCCCCAGCATTTT.